Only a few counts were recorded for the clone carrying this T cell receptor (beta chain). What it binds is unknown. The entry originates in a study of blood T cells in healthy people across ages. Broader study findings: Diversity estimates from one million T cells were considered underestimates. There was a strong correlation between TCR beta diversity and naive T cell percentage.

Germline V gene lookup returns CDR1 MDHEN and CDR2 SYDVKM. This CDR3 is 16 amino acids long. V shed 4 bases and J shed 4 bases, with 16 bases lying between them. The use of a sample-barcoded 5' primer and a J-beta primer mix characterized a second PCR of about 7 to 12 cycles. TCRdb analysed the 5' RACE reads with MiXCR anew, one entry per CDR3 protein. Here the sample spans around 2 million distinct CDR3 sequences, about two fifths being singletons. There were healthy Caucasian individuals from Russia, aged roughly 6 to 100, serving as donors. Isolated PBMCs totaled at least 7 million in each sample. The material sequenced was blood. The chain couples TRBV28 to TRBJ2-2; perhaps TRBD2 as D (6 bases). The receptor was derived from a human donor in good health. The CDR3 DNA is TGTGCCAGCAGTTCCCCGGGGGATTCGGTCACCGGGGAGCTGTTTTTT. The encoded protein is CASSSPGDSVTGELFF. The variable domain in full, with the rest retrieved from reference TRBV28 and TRBJ2-2, is DVKVTQSSRYLVKRTGEKVFLECVQDMDHENMFWYRQDPGLGLRLIYFSYDVKMKEKGDIPEGYSVSREKKERFSLILESASTNQTSMYLCASSSPGDSVTGELFFGEGSRLTVL.